A single TCR beta chain is shown here with its context. Study processing details: Nucleated cell counts were estimated from reference gene primer amplification. Using immunoSEQ multiplex PCR, the repertoire was profiled, and TCRdb retains in-frame clones only, with some absent. That table furnishes V, J and clone size, whereas the DNA furnished D and trimming. The sample yields 200,000 or so clones, roughly nine tenths seen once. The data derive from a study of blood T cell repertoires in COVID-19. Across the whole study: Sites across the United States, Italy and Spain contributed samples from acute and convalescent COVID-19. T cells, B-cell-depleted T cells, or PBMCs provided the cDNA or gDNA that served as material.

Germline loops: CDR1 LGHDT, CDR2 YNNKEL (reference sequence). V lost 1 base, J lost 6 bases, and 5 bases stayed unmatched. The CDR3 totals 14 residues. The sequenced material came from peripheral blood. The rearrangement joins TRBV3-1 (or the pseudogene TRBV3-2) to TRBJ1-1, with TRBD1 identical over 7 bases. The clonotype was recovered from a woman between 65 and 79 years old with acute or convalescent COVID-19. The CDR3: CASSQGQGMAEAFF. The CDR3, as DNA: TGTGCCAGCAGCCAAGGACAGGGAATGGCTGAAGCTTTCTTT.